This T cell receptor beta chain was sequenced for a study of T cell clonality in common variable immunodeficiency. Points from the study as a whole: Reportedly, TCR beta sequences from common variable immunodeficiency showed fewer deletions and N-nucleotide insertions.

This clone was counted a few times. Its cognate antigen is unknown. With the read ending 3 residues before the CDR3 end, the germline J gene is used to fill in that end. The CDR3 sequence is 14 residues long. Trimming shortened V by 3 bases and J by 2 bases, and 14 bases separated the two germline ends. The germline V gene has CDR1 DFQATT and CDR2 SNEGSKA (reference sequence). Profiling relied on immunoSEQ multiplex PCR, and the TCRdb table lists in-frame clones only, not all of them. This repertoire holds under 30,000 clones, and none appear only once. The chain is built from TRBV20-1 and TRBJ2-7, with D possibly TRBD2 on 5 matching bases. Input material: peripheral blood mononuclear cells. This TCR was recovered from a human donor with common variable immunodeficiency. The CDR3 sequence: CSASEAGFPYEQYF. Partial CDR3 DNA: TGCAGTGCTAGCGAGGCGGGCTTCCCCTACGAG.